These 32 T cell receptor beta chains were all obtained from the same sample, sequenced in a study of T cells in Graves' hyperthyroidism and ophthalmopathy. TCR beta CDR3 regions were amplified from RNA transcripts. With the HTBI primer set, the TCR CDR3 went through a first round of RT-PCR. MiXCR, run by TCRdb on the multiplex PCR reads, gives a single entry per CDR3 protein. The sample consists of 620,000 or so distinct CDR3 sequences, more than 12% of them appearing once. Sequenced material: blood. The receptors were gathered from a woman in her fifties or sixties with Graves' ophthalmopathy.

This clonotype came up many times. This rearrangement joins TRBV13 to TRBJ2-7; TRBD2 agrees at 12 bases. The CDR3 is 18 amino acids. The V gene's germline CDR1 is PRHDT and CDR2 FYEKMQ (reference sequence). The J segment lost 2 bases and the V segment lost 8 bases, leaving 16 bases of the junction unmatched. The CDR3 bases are TGTGCCAGCTCCCTCGGAACTAGCGGGAGGATTTTGGCCTACGAGCAGTACTTC. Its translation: CASSLGTSGRILAYEQYF.

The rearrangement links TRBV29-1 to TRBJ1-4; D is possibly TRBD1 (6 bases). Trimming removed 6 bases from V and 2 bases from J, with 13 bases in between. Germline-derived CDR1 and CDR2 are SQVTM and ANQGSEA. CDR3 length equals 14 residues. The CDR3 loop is CSVAGAPTNEKLFF. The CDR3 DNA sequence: TGCAGCGTGGCAGGGGCCCCGACTAATGAAAAACTGTTTTTT.

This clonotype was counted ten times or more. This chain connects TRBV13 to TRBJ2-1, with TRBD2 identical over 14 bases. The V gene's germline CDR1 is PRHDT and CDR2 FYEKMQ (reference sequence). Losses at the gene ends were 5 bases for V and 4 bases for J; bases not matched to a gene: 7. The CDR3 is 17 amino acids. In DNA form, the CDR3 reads TGTGCCAGCAGCACAAGGACTAGCGGGAGGTGGTACAATGAGCAGTTCTTC. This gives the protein CASSTRTSGRWYNEQFF.

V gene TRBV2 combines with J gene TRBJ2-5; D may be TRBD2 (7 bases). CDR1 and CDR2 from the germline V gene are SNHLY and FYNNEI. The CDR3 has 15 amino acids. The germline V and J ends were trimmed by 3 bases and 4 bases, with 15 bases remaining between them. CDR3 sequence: CASSDDGGLGETQYF. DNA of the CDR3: TGTGCCAGCAGTGACGACGGGGGGCTAGGAGAGACCCAGTACTTC.

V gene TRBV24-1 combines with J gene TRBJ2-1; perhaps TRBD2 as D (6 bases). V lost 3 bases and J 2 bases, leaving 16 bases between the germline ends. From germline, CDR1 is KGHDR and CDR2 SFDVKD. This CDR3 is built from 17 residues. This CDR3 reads CATSDPRRGVAYNEQFF. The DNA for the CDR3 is TGTGCCACCAGTGATCCGAGGCGCGGGGTAGCCTACAATGAGCAGTTCTTC.

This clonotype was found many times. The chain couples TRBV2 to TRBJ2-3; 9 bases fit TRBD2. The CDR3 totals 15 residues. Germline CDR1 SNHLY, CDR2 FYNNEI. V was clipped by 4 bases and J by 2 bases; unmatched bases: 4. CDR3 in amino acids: CASSVVAGVTDTQYF. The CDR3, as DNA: TGTGCCAGCAGTGTGGTAGCGGGAGTCACAGATACGCAGTATTTT.

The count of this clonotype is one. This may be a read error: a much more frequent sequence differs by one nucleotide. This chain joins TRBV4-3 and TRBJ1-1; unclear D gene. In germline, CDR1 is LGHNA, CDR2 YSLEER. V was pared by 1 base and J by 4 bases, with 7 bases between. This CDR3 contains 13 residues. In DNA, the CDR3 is TGCGCCAGCAGCCAAGCGGTAGGCACTGAAGCTTTCTTT. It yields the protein CASSQAVGTEAFF.

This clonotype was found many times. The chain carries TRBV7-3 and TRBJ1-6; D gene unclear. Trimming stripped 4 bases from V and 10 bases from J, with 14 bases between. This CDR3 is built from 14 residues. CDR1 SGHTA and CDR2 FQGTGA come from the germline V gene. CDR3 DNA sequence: TGTGCCAGCAGCTCTGTTCCGTGGGGATCACCCCTCCACTTT. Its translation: CASSSVPWGSPLHF.

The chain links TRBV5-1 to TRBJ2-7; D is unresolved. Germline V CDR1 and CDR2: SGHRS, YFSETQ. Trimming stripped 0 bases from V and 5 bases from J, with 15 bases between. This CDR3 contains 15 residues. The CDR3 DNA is TGCGCCAGCAGCTTGGTACAGCCAACTGAAGACGAGCAGTACTTC. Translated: CASSLVQPTEDEQYF. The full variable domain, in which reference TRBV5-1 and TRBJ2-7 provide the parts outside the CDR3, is KAGVTQTPRYLIKTRGQQVTLSCSPISGHRSVSWYQQTPGQGLQFLFEYFSETQRNKGNFPGRFSGRQFSNSRSEMNVSTLELGDSALYLCASSLVQPTEDEQYFGPGTRLTVT.

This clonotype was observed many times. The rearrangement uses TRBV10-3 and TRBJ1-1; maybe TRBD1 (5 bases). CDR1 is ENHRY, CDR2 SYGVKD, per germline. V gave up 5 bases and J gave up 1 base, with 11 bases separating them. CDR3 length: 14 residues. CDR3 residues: CAISPDIGNTEAFF. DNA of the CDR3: TGTGCCATCAGTCCGGACATAGGGAACACTGAAGCTTTCTTT.

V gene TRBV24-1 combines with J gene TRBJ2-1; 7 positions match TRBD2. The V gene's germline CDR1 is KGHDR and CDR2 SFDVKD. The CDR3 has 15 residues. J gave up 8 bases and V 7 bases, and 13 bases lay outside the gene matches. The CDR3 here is CATSPPGGGLHEQFF. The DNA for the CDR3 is TGTGCCACCAGCCCCCCGGGCGGGGGTCTACATGAGCAGTTCTTC.

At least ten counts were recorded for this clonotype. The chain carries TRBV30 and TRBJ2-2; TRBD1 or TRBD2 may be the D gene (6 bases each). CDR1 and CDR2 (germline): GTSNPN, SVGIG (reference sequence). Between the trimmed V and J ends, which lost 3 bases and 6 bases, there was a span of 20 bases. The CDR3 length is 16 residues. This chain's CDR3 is CAWSPYRGLLSGELFF. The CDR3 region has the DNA TGTGCCTGGAGCCCCTATCGGGGGCTTCTATCCGGGGAGCTGTTTTTT.

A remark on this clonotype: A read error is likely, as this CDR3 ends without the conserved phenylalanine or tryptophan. The DNA for the CDR3 is TGTGCCAGCAGCTCCGCTACAGGGGGAACAGATACGCAGTATCTT. Translated, it gives CASSSATGGTDTQYL. The J gene is TRBJ2-3, the V gene TRBV7-3; 8 bases align to TRBD1. Germline lookup yields CDR1 SGHTA and CDR2 FQGTGA. The V and J ends lost 4 bases and 3 bases, in that order; junction bases with no gene match: 6. The length of the CDR3 is 15 residues.

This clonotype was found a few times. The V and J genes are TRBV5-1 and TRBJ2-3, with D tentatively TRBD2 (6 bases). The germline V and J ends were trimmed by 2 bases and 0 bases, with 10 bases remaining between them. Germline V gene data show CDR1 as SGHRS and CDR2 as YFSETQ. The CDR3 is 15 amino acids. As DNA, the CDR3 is TGCGCCAGCAGCTTAGTAGCGGCTAGCACAGATACGCAGTATTTT. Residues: CASSLVAASTDTQYF.

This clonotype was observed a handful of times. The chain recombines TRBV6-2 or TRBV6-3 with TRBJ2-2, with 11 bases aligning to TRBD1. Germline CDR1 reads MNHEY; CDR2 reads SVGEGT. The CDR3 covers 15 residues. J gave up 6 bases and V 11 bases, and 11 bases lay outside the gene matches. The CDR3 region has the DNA TGTGCCGTAACGTCGGACAGGGGGCTCGCCGGGGAGCTGTTTTTT. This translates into CAVTSDRGLAGELFF.

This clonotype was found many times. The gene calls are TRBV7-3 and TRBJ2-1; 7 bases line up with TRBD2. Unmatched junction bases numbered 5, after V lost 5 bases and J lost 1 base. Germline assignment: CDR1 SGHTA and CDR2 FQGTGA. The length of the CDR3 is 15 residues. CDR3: CASSQSSGSYNEQFF. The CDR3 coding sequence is TGTGCCAGCAGCCAAAGTAGCGGGTCCTACAATGAGCAGTTCTTC.

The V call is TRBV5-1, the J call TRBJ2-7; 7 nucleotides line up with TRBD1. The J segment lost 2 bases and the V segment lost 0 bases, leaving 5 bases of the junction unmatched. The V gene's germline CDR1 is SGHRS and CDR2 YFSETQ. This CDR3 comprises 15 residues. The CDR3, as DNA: TGCGCCAGCAGCTTGGCTATTCAGGGGGCCTACGAGCAGTACTTC. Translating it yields CASSLAIQGAYEQYF.

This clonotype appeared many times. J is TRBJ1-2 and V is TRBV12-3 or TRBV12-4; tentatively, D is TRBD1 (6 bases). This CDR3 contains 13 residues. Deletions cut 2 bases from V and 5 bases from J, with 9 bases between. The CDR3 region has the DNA TGTGCCAGCAGTTTAAGACAGGATTATGGCTACACCTTC. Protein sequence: CASSLRQDYGYTF.

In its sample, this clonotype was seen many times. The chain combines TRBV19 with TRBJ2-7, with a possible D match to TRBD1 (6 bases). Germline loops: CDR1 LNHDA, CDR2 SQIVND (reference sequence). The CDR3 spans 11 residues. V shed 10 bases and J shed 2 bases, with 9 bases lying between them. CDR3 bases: TGTGCCACTGCAGGGGCCTACGAGCAGTACTTC. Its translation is CATAGAYEQYF.

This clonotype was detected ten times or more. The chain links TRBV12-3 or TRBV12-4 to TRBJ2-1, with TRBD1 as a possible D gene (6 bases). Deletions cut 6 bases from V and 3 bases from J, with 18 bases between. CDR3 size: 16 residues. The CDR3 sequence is CASRYDRQDLYNEQFF. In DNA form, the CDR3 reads TGTGCCAGCAGGTACGACCGACAGGATCTCTACAATGAGCAGTTCTTC.

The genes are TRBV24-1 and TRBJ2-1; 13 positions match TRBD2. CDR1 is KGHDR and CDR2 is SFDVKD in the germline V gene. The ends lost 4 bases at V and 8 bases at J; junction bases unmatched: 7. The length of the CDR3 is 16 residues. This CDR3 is CATSDPGLAGLYEQFF. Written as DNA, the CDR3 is TGTGCCACCAGTGACCCGGGACTAGCGGGATTGTATGAGCAGTTCTTC.

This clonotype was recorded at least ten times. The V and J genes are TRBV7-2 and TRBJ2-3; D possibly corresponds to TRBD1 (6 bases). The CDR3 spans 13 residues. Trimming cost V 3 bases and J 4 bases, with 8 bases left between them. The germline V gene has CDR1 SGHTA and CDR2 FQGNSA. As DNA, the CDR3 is TGTGCCAGCAGCTTCGGGACATCAGATACGCAGTATTTT. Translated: CASSFGTSDTQYF.

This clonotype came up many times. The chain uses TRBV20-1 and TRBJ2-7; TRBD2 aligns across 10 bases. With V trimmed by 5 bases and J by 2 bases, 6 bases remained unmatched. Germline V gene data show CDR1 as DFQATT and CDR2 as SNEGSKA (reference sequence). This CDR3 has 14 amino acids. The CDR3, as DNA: TGCAGTGCTTACAGCGGGAGGGAAACCTACGAGCAGTACTTC. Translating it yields CSAYSGRETYEQYF.

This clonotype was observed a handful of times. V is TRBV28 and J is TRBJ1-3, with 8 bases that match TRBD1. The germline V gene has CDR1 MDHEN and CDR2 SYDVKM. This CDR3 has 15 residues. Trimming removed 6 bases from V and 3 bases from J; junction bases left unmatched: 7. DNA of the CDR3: TGTGCCAGCAGAACACAGGGGGGCGGTGGAAACACCATATATTTT. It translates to CASRTQGGGGNTIYF.

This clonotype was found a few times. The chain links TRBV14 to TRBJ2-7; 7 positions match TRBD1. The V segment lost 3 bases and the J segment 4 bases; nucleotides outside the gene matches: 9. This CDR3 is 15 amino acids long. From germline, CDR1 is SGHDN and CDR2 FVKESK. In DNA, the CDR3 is TGTGCCAGCAGCCATCGAGACAGGGCGAGATACGAGCAGTACTTC. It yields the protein CASSHRDRARYEQYF.

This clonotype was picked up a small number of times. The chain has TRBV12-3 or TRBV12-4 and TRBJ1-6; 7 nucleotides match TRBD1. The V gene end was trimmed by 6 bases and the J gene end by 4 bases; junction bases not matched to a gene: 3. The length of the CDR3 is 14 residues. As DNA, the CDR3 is TGTGCCAGCAGCTACAGGGGATATAATTCACCCCTCCACTTT. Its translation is CASSYRGYNSPLHF.

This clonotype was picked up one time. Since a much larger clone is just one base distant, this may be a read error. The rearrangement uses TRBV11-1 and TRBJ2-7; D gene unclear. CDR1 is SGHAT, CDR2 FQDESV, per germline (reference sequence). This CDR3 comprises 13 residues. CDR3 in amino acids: CVSSSDPRYEQYF. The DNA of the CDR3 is TGTGTCAGCAGCTCGGACCCACGGTACGAGCAGTACTTC.

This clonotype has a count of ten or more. Here the CDR3 reads CAWSSSRVPEAFF. In DNA form, the CDR3 reads TGTGCCTGGAGTAGTAGTAGGGTCCCTGAAGCTTTCTTT. The gene calls are TRBV30 and TRBJ1-1; D not certain. Germline-derived CDR1 and CDR2 are GTSNPN and SVGIG (reference sequence). CDR3 length equals 13 residues. Trimming removed 2 bases at V and 6 bases at J, with 13 bases between. Full variable domain (rest looked up from reference TRBV30 and TRBJ1-1): SQTIHQWPATLVQPVGSPLSLECTVEGTSNPNLYWYRQAAGRGLQLLFYSVGIGQISSEVPQNLSASRPQDRQFILSSKKLLLSDSGFYLCAWSSSRVPEAFFGQGTRLTVV.

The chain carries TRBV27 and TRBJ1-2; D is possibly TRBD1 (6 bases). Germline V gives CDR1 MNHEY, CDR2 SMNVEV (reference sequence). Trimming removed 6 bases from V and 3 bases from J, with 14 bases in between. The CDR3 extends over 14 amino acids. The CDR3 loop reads CASSPRGNYYGYTF. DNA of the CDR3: TGTGCCAGCAGCCCCAGGGGAAACTACTATGGCTACACCTTC.

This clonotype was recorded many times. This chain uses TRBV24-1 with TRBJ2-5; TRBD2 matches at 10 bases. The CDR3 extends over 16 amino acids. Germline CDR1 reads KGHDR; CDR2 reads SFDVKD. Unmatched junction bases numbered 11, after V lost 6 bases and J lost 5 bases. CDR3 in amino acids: CATSNRLAGFTETQYF. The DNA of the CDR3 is TGTGCCACCAGTAATAGACTAGCGGGTTTCACGGAGACCCAGTACTTC.

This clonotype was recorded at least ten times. The CDR3 sequence is CAWSVYPGTANYGYTF. The CDR3 DNA reads as TGTGCCTGGAGTGTGTACCCGGGGACAGCTAACTATGGCTACACCTTC. V is TRBV30 and J is TRBJ1-2, with 7 bases matching TRBD1. The CDR3 runs to 16 residues. Per the germline V gene, CDR1 is GTSNPN and CDR2 is SVGIG (reference sequence). V gave up 0 bases and J gave up 0 bases; unmatched junction bases: 7.

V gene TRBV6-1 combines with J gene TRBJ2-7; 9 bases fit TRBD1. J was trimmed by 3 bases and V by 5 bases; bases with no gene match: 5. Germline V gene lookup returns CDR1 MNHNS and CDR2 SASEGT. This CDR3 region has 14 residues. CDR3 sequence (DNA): TGTGCCAGCAGTAGGACAGGGGAACTCTACGAGCAGTACTTC. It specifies CASSRTGELYEQYF.